The rows below give T cell receptor beta chains drawn from one sample of a study of blood T cell repertoires in COVID-19. Sequencing was performed with immunoSEQ multiplex PCR; in TCRdb, only in-frame clones are kept and a portion is missing. The profile shows more than 150,000 clones, roughly 90% of them singletons. Sequenced: peripheral blood. The receptors stem from a man in his forties or fifties with acute or convalescent COVID-19. Both conserved end residues are part of each CDR3. The D gene is left open where the match is weak. Rows may omit the clone size; those that give it use once, few, many or a size class.

d_call	v_call	j_call	clone_size	cdr3_nt	cdr3_aa
NA	TRBV6-1	TRBJ1-1	NA	TGTGCCAGCAGTGAAATGGAGGGACGGACTGAAGCTTTCTTT	CASSEMEGRTEAFF
TRBD1	TRBV6-2/TRBV6-3	TRBJ2-3	NA	TGTGCCAGCAGTCCCTGGACAGGGGACATTCCTAGTGCGCAGTATTTT	CASSPWTGDIPSAQYF
TRBD1	TRBV28	TRBJ1-2	NA	TGTGCCAGCAGTTTACGAGGACAGGGGAGCGGCTACACCTTC	CASSLRGQGSGYTF
NA	TRBV28	TRBJ2-7	NA	TGTGCCAGCAGTTTTAGCGGCCGATCGAGCTCCTACGAGCAGTACTTC	CASSFSGRSSSYEQYF
NA	TRBV28	TRBJ1-5	NA	TGTGCCAGCAGACCTCCCCAGGGTTTCCAGCCCCAGCATTTT	CASRPPQGFQPQHF
TRBD1	TRBV27	TRBJ1-6	NA	TGTGCCAGCAGTTTCTCGGGACAGGGGAATTCACCCCTCCACTTT	CASSFSGQGNSPLHF
NA	TRBV28	TRBJ1-5	once	TGTGCCAGCAGCCGCATAGTTGGCAATCAGCCCCAGCATTTT	CASSRIVGNQPQHF
NA	TRBV11-2	TRBJ2-3	once	TGTGCCAGCAGCTTAGGTTCGGATACGCAGTATTTT	CASSLGSDTQYF
NA	TRBV11-2	TRBJ1-1	NA	TGTGCCAGCAGTTCACAGGTGAACACTGAAGCTTTCTTT	CASSSQVNTEAFF
NA	TRBV27	TRBJ1-3	NA	TGTGCCAGCAGTGACCGGCGGGGAAACACCATATATTTT	CASSDRRGNTIYF
TRBD1	TRBV6-5	TRBJ2-3	NA	TGTGCCAGCAGGAGAACAGGGGTAACAGATACGCAGTATTTT	CASRRTGVTDTQYF
TRBD2	TRBV19	TRBJ2-2	NA	TGTGCCAGTAGTATGGGACTAGCGGGGAACACCGGGGAGCTGTTTTTT	CASSMGLAGNTGELFF
TRBD1	TRBV7-8	TRBJ1-2	NA	TGTGCCAGCAGCTTAGGCGGGACAGCCCTTAACTATGGCTACACCTTC	CASSLGGTALNYGYTF
TRBD1	TRBV2	TRBJ1-4	NA	TGTGCCAGCAGGAAAGACAGGGGGCGGGCTGAAAAACTGTTTTTT	CASRKDRGRAEKLFF
TRBD2	TRBV6-4	TRBJ2-1	NA	TGTGCCAGCAGTGACGTAGCGGGAACCGTAAGGCAGTTCTTC	CASSDVAGTVRQFF
TRBD1	TRBV15	TRBJ2-6	NA	TGTGCCACCAGCAGAGATGCCCCCGGGACAGGGGCCTCTGGGGCCAACGTCCTGACTTTC	CATSRDAPGTGASGANVLTF
NA	TRBV7-9	TRBJ2-7	NA	TGTGCCAGCAGCCCCAACTTCTCCTACGAGCAGTACTTC	CASSPNFSYEQYF
NA	TRBV9	TRBJ1-2	NA	TGTGCCAGCAGCGGAGAATTTGCGGGAAACTATGGCTACACCTTC	CASSGEFAGNYGYTF
TRBD1	TRBV6-5	TRBJ1-5	NA	TGTGCCAGCAGCGACAGGGGGCTGTACTGGCCCCAGCATTTT	CASSDRGLYWPQHF
TRBD1	TRBV4-1	TRBJ2-7	NA	TGCGCCAGCAGCCGGGACAGAAACGTGGAGCAGTACTTC	CASSRDRNVEQYF
NA	TRBV18	TRBJ1-5	NA	TGTGCCAGCTCACCACCGGAGGGGTATAGCAATCAGCCCCAGCATTTT	CASSPPEGYSNQPQHF
NA	TRBV12-3/TRBV12-4	TRBJ2-7	once	TGTGCCAGCAGGGGAGTTGGGTACGAGCAGTACTTC	CASRGVGYEQYF
NA	TRBV6-5	TRBJ1-2	NA	TGTGCCAGCAGTTCCTCTTCGCGCGTCTATGGCTACACCTTC	CASSSSSRVYGYTF
TRBD1	TRBV7-6	TRBJ2-5	NA	TGTGCCAGCAGCTTTGGGACAGCCCCTCTAGAGACCCAGTACTTC	CASSFGTAPLETQYF
NA	TRBV12-2	TRBJ2-7	NA	TGTGCAAGTCGTAGGCCAGGGGCGCCGGACGAGCAGTACTTC	CASRRPGAPDEQYF
NA	TRBV7-9	TRBJ1-1	NA	TGTGCCAGCAGCACTAACATGAACACTGAAGCTTTCTTT	CASSTNMNTEAFF
NA	TRBV4-2	TRBJ2-1	NA	TGTGCCAGCAGCCCCTTAACTGGGGGGTACAATGAGCAGTTCTTC	CASSPLTGGYNEQFF
NA	TRBV3-1/TRBV3-2	TRBJ2-3	NA	TGTGCCAGCAGCCAATTAGCCGGGACAGATACGCAGTATTTT	CASSQLAGTDTQYF
NA	TRBV28	TRBJ2-7	once	TGTGCCAGCAGACCTTCCGGAGGGTCCACCTACGAGCAGTACTTC	CASRPSGGSTYEQYF
NA	TRBV11-2	TRBJ1-5	NA	TGTGCCAGCAGTACCCCGGGGCCCCAGCATTTT	CASSTPGPQHF
NA	TRBV4-1	TRBJ1-3	NA	TGCGCCAGCAGCCAGTCGAGTCCCATTGTTTCTGGAAACACCATATATTTT	CASSQSSPIVSGNTIYF
NA	TRBV19	TRBJ2-6	NA	TGTGCCAGTAGTATAGGGAGGACGGGTTGGACCCCAGGCTTGAGGGGGGCCAACGTCCTGACTTTC	CASSIGRTGWTPGLRGANVLTF
TRBD1	TRBV5-1	TRBJ2-7	NA	TGCGCCAGCAGCTGGGACAGGAGCTACGAGCAGTACTTC	CASSWDRSYEQYF
NA	TRBV5-1	TRBJ2-1	NA	TGCGCCAGCAGCTTGGGGAGCTCCTACAATGAGCAGTTCTTC	CASSLGSSYNEQFF
TRBD1	TRBV2	TRBJ2-7	NA	TGTGCCAGCAGTGAATCCAGGGGGCGGTACGAGCAGTACTTC	CASSESRGRYEQYF
TRBD1	TRBV28	TRBJ1-5	NA	TGTGCCAGCAGTACAGGGGGGCAGGGAGCCCAGCATTTT	CASSTGGQGAQHF
NA	TRBV5-1	TRBJ2-3	NA	TGCGCCAGCAGCTTGGGAGGGTCTTCAGATACGCAGTATTTT	CASSLGGSSDTQYF
NA	TRBV23-1	TRBJ1-6	NA	TGCGCCAGCAGTCCCAAACTCAGGGGAACCTCCTATAATTCACCCCTCCACTTT	CASSPKLRGTSYNSPLHF
NA	TRBV12-3/TRBV12-4	TRBJ2-7	NA	TGTGCCAGCAGTTTTAGGAGCGCCTACGAGCAGTACTTC	CASSFRSAYEQYF
NA	TRBV6-5	TRBJ1-4	NA	TGTGCCAGCAGTCCAACTTCAGGGGCGCGAGACTTCTTT	CASSPTSGARDFF
NA	TRBV7-3	TRBJ2-3	NA	TGTGCCAGCAGCCTAATCGGACAGAGCACAGATACGCAGTATTTT	CASSLIGQSTDTQYF
TRBD1	TRBV6-5	TRBJ2-1	NA	TGTGCCAGCACCTTACTCCCCACAGGGGACAATGAGCAGTTCTTC	CASTLLPTGDNEQFF